This T cell receptor beta chain was captured by sequencing in a study of blood T cell repertoires in COVID-19. For the study at large: Whether acute or convalescent, the COVID-19 samples came from the United States, Italy and Spain. T cells, B-cell-depleted T cells, or PBMCs provided the cDNA or gDNA that served as material.

Authors' analysis steps: Quantification of nucleated cells was approximated via reference gene primer amplification. Produced via immunoSEQ multiplex PCR; TCRdb's table is partial and in-frame only. V, J and clone size reflect that table, while D and trimming were determined from the DNA. The data hold about 160,000 clones, with just under 85% observed a single time. This clonotype was obtained from a middle-aged man who had recovered from COVID-19. Material for sequencing was peripheral blood.

CDR3 bases: TGCAGCGTTTCAAGGGGGCGGAACACTGAAGCTTTCTTT. It specifies CSVSRGRNTEAFF. The chain employs TRBV29-1 and TRBJ1-1, with 7 bases fitting TRBD1. The CDR3 runs 13 residues. Germline V gives CDR1 SQVTM, CDR2 ANQGSEA. Trimming took 5 bases from V and 1 from J; bases not matched to a gene: 4.